This T cell receptor beta chain was captured by sequencing in a study of blood T cells in healthy people across ages. Whole-study context: In model experiments, template switching was able to capture about one barcoded beta molecule for every two T cells that were present.

Each donor gave 9 to 10 milliliters of peripheral blood. Combining a sample-barcoded 5' primer with a J-beta primer mix, a second PCR ran for about 6 to 11 cycles. Every single cDNA molecule received a tag from a template-switch adaptor with 12 random nucleotides. Every sample returned 2.5 million or more CDR3-containing paired-end reads. TCRdb fed the 5' RACE reads into MiXCR, producing one record per CDR3 protein. The sample includes hundreds of thousands of distinct CDR3 sequences, around 43% of them seen just once. This CDR3 is 15 amino acids long. The germline gives CDR1 SEHNR, CDR2 FQNEAQ (reference sequence). Trimming took off 5 bases at V and 7 bases at J, with 18 bases between the two ends. This clonotype was seen ten or more times.

The TCR comes from a man aged 55 to 70 in good health. Material for sequencing was blood. The J gene is TRBJ2-1, the V gene TRBV7-9; maybe TRBD2 (6 bases). In DNA, the CDR3 is TGTGCCAGCAGCCAACGAACCGGGGCGGGAAATGAGCAGTTCTTC. This codes for CASSQRTGAGNEQFF.